The rows below give T cell receptor beta chains drawn from one sample of a study of T cell responses to AZD1222 COVID-19 vaccine. Repertoires were generated with immunoSEQ multiplex PCR, while TCRdb's copy carries only in-frame clones and drops some. In the table there are about 130,000 clones, about 93% of which are singletons. The sequencing here drew on peripheral blood, taken 28 days after the second AZD1222 dose. These receptors were taken from an adult who received the AZD1222 COVID-19 vaccine. Both conserved end residues are part of each CDR3. D genes are given only for firm matches. Only part of the rows carry a size: once, few, many, or a class if the clone is expanded.

V,size,J,D,DNA,CDR3
TRBV11-3,few,TRBJ1-6,-,TGTGCCAGCAGCTCAGGGATCAACTCACCCCTCCACTTT,CASSSGINSPLHF
TRBV18,-,TRBJ2-5,-,TGTGCCAGCTCACCAGGAGGGCGCTTTTTGTCAACCCAGTACTTC,CASSPGGRFLSTQYF
TRBV7-2,-,TRBJ1-1,-,TGTGCCAGCAGCTTAGATCCGGCAGGGCTGAACACTGAAGCTTTCTTT,CASSLDPAGLNTEAFF
TRBV5-1,-,TRBJ2-2,TRBD2,TGCGCCAGCACCAACTCAGCGGGGGGCCCCCCCGGGGAGCTGTTTTTT,CASTNSAGGPPGELFF
TRBV5-1,-,TRBJ1-1,TRBD1,TGCGCCAGCAGCTTCCGGGACAGGGTGAACACTGAAGCTTTCTTT,CASSFRDRVNTEAFF
TRBV19,-,TRBJ1-2,TRBD1,TGTGCCAGTAGTGAGCCAGGGGGCCATCTCTCTGGCTACACCTTC,CASSEPGGHLSGYTF
TRBV18,-,TRBJ2-2,TRBD2,TGTGCCAGCTCACCACTAGCGGGGGCGAACACCGGGGAGCTGTTTTTT,CASSPLAGANTGELFF
TRBV7-9,-,TRBJ1-3,-,TGTGCCAGCAGCTTAGCTTTAGGACACGCTTCTGGAAACACCATATATTTT,CASSLALGHASGNTIYF
TRBV2,-,TRBJ2-3,TRBD1,TGTGCCAGCAGTGATTCGGGACAGGGGACAGATACGCAGTATTTT,CASSDSGQGTDTQYF
TRBV27,-,TRBJ2-7,TRBD1,TGTGCCAGCAGTCTCACAACGACAGGGTCCCCCTACGAGCAGTACTTC,CASSLTTTGSPYEQYF
TRBV15,-,TRBJ2-1,-,TGTGCCACCAGCAGAGGGGGCGCAGCGGCCTACAATGAGCAGTTCTTC,CATSRGGAAAYNEQFF
TRBV2,-,TRBJ2-1,-,TGTGCCAGCAGTGAAGCGCCTAGCCACTACAATGAGCAGTTCTTC,CASSEAPSHYNEQFF
TRBV3-1/TRBV3-2,-,TRBJ1-2,TRBD1,TGTGCCAGCAGCCCCCCTCCGGGACAGGGGCCGTACGGCTACACCTTC,CASSPPPGQGPYGYTF
TRBV4-2,once,TRBJ1-3,-,TGTGCCAGCAGCCAAGGGCGTGGGACTGGAAACACCATATATTTT,CASSQGRGTGNTIYF
TRBV23-1,once,TRBJ2-3,TRBD2,TGCGCCAGCCTCGGGGGGGCCAAGGAAGATACGCAGTATTTT,CASLGGAKEDTQYF
TRBV27,-,TRBJ1-1,-,TGTGCCAGCAGTTCGGGGCTAGTCACTGAAGCTTTCTTT,CASSSGLVTEAFF
TRBV4-3,-,TRBJ2-3,-,TGCGCCAGCAGCCAAGGGTCAGCCTCTAAGGATACGCAGTATTTT,CASSQGSASKDTQYF
TRBV6-6,-,TRBJ2-3,TRBD1,TGTGCCAGCACCGAAGAGGGGGCGAGCACAGATACGCAGTATTTT,CASTEEGASTDTQYF
TRBV15,-,TRBJ1-1,-,TGTGCCACCAGCACCCCTATGAACACTGAAGCTTTCTTT,CATSTPMNTEAFF
TRBV27,-,TRBJ1-5,-,TGTGCCAGCACCTATCCGGGCCCTGCCCTCTTTGGGAATCAGCCCCAGCATTTT,CASTYPGPALFGNQPQHF
TRBV12-3/TRBV12-4,-,TRBJ2-7,-,TGTGCCAGCAGTTTTATGGGGAACGAGCAGTACTTC,CASSFMGNEQYF
TRBV6-2/TRBV6-3,-,TRBJ2-1,TRBD2,TGTGCCAGCAGTTACGGGCTAGCGGGGGTCAATGAGCAGTTCTTC,CASSYGLAGVNEQFF
TRBV12-3/TRBV12-4,-,TRBJ1-2,-,TGTGCCAGCAGGGGTCAGGAATGGGGCTACACCTTC,CASRGQEWGYTF
TRBV29-1,-,TRBJ1-2,-,TGCAGCGTCTTGACTTCAGAGGGTGGCTATGGCTACACCTTC,CSVLTSEGGYGYTF
TRBV5-4,-,TRBJ1-2,-,TGTGCCAGCAGCTTGTTTCGAGGTTCCTATGGCTACACCTTC,CASSLFRGSYGYTF
TRBV28,-,TRBJ2-1,-,TGTGCCAGCAGTGTGGGGGCGAATGAGCAGTTCTTC,CASSVGANEQFF